The clone carrying this T cell receptor beta chain was counted between two and nine times. The data belong to a study of early T cells in non-severe SARS-CoV-2 infection. The CDR3 extends over 13 amino acids. The germline V gene encodes CDR1 SGHRS and CDR2 YFSETQ. With 2 bases removed from V and 7 bases from J, the gap between germline ends came to 10 bases. Attachment of unique molecular identifiers was made to individual cDNA molecules. From the 5' RACE reads, TCRdb called clonotypes with MiXCR, one entry per CDR3 protein. The sample holds about 77,000 distinct CDR3 sequences, around a tenth seen once.

The receptor was derived from an adult who was a healthcare worker with PCR-confirmed SARS-CoV-2 infection or an uninfected control (not recorded which). The V call is TRBV5-1, the J call TRBJ1-5; no firm D call. The sample was whole blood. The CDR3 DNA sequence: TGCGCCAGCAGCTTACATGACGGGCAGCCCCAGCATTTT. Protein product: CASSLHDGQPQHF. Looking up the rest from reference TRBV5-1 and TRBJ1-5 gives the full variable domain: KAGVTQTPRYLIKTRGQQVTLSCSPISGHRSVSWYQQTPGQGLQFLFEYFSETQRNKGNFPGRFSGRQFSNSRSEMNVSTLELGDSALYLCASSLHDGQPQHFGDGTRLSIL.